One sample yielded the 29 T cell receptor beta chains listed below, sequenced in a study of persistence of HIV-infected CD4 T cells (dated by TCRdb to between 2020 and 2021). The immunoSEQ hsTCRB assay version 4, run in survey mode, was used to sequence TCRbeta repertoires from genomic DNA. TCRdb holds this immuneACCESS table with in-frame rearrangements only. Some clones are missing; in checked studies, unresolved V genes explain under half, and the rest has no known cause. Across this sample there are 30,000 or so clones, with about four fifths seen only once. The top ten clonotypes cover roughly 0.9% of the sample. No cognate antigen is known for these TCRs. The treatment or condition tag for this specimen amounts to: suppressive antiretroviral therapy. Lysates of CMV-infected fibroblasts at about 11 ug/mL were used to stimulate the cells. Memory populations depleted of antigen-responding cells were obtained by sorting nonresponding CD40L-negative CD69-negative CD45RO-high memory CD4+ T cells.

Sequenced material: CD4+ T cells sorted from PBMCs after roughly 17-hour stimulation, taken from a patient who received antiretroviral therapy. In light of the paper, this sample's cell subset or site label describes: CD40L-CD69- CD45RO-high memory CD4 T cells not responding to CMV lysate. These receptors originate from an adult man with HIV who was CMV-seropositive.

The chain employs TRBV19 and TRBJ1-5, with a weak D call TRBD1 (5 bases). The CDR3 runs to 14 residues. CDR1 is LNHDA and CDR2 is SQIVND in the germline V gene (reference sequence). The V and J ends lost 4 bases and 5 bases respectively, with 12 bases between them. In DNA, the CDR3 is TGTGCCAGTAGTACGGGACCGGGGGATCAGCCCCAGCATTTT. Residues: CASSTGPGDQPQHF. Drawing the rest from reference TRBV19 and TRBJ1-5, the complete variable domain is DGGITQSPKYLFRKEGQNVTLSCEQNLNHDAMYWYRQDPGQGLRLIYYSQIVNDFQKGDIAEGYSVSREKKESFPLTVTSAQKNPTAFYLCASSTGPGDQPQHFGDGTRLSIL.

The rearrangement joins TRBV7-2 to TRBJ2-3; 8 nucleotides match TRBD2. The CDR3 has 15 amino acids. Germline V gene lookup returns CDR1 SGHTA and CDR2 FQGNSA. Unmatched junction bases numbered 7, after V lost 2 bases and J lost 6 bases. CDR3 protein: CASSLLPGGADTQYF. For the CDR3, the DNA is TGTGCCAGCAGCTTACTCCCCGGGGGGGCCGATACGCAGTATTTT.

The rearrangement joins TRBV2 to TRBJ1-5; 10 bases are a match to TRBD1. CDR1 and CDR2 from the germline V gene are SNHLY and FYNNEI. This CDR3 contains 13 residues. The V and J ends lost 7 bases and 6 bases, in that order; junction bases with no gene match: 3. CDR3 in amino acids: CASTGQGSQPQHF. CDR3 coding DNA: TGTGCCAGCACGGGACAGGGGAGTCAGCCCCAGCATTTT.

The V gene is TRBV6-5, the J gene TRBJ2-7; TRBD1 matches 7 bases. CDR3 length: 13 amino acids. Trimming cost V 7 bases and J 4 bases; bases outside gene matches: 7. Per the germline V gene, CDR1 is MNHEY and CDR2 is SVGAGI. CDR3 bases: TGTGCCAGCACCCGACAGGGAAATTACGAGCAGTACTTC. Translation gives CASTRQGNYEQYF.

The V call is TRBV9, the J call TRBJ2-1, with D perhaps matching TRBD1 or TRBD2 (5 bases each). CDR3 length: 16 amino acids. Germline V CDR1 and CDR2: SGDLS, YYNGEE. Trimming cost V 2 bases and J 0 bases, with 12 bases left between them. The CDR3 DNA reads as TGTGCCAGCAGCGTCAGTTGGGGGAGCTCCTACAATGAGCAGTTCTTC. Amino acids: CASSVSWGSSYNEQFF.

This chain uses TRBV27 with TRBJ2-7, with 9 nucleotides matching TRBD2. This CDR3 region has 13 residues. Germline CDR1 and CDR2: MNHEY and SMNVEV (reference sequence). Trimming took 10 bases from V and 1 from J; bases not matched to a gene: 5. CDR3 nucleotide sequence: TGTGCCACCCCTAGCGGGGATTCCTACGAGCAGTACTTC. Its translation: CATPSGDSYEQYF.

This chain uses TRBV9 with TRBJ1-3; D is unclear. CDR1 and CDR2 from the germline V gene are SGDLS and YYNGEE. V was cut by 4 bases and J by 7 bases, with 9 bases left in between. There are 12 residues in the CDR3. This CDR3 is CASSLNMNTIYF. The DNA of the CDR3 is TGTGCCAGCAGCCTTAACATGAACACCATATATTTT.

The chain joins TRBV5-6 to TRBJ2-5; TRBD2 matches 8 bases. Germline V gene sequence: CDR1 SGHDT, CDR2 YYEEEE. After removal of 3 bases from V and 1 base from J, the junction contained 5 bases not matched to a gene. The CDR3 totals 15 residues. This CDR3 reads CASSSLSGAQETQYF. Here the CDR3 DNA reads TGTGCCAGCAGCTCACTTAGCGGGGCCCAAGAGACCCAGTACTTC.

This chain's CDR3 is CASSFDRGFTLYQETQYF. CDR3 DNA sequence: TGTGCCAGCAGCTTTGACAGGGGGTTCACATTGTACCAAGAGACCCAGTACTTC. The chain employs TRBV7-9 and TRBJ2-5; 9 nucleotides align to TRBD1. This CDR3 is built from 18 residues. V lost 3 bases, J lost 0 bases, and 11 bases stayed unmatched. The germline V gene has CDR1 SEHNR and CDR2 FQNEAQ (reference sequence).

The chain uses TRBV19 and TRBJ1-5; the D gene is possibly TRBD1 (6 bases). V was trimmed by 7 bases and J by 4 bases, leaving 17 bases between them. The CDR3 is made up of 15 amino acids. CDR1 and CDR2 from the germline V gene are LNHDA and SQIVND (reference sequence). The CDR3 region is CASTQNSGANQPQHF. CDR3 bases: TGTGCCAGTACACAAAACTCAGGGGCGAATCAGCCCCAGCATTTT. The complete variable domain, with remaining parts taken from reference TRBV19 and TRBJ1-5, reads DGGITQSPKYLFRKEGQNVTLSCEQNLNHDAMYWYRQDPGQGLRLIYYSQIVNDFQKGDIAEGYSVSREKKESFPLTVTSAQKNPTAFYLCASTQNSGANQPQHFGDGTRLSIL.

The CDR3 sequence is CASSRQRGTTNEKLFF. The CDR3 bases are TGTGCCAGCTCAAGACAGAGGGGAACAACTAATGAAAAACTGTTTTTT. V usage is TRBV18 and J usage is TRBJ1-4, with D possibly TRBD1 on 5 matching bases. V dropped 5 bases and J dropped 0 bases, with 13 bases sitting between them. The CDR3 is 16 residues long. Germline CDR1 KGHSH, CDR2 LQKENI.

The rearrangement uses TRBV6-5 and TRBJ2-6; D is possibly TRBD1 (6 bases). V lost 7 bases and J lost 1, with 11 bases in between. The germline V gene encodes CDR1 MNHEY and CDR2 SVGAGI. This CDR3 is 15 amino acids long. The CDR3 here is CASTFDRSGANVLTF. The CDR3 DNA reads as TGTGCCAGCACCTTCGACAGGTCTGGGGCCAACGTCCTGACTTTC.

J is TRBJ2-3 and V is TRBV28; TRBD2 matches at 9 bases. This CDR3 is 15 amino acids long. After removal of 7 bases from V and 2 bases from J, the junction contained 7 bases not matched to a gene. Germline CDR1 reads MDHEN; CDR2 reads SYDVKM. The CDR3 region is CASTLAGVLTDTQYF. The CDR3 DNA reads TGTGCCAGCACCTTAGCGGGGGTCCTCACAGATACGCAGTATTTT. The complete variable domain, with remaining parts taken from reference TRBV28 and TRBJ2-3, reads DVKVTQSSRYLVKRTGEKVFLECVQDMDHENMFWYRQDPGLGLRLIYFSYDVKMKEKGDIPEGYSVSREKKERFSLILESASTNQTSMYLCASTLAGVLTDTQYFGPGTRLTVL.

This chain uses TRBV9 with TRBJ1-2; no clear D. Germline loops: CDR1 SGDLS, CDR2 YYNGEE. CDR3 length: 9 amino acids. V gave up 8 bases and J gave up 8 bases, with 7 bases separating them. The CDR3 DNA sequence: TGTGCCAGGCCTTCAGGCTACACCTTC. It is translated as CARPSGYTF.

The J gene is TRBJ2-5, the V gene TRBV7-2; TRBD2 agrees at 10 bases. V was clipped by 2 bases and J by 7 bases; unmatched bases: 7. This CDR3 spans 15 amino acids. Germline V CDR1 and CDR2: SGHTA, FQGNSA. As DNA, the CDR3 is TGTGCCAGCAGCTTACTAGCGGGGGAGGGTGTGACCCAGTACTTC. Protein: CASSLLAGEGVTQYF.

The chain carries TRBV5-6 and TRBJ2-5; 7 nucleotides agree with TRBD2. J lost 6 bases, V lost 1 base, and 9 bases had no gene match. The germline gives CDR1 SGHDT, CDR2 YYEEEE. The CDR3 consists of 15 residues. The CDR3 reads CASSLRDYPIQTQYF. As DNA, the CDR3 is TGTGCCAGCAGCTTGAGGGACTACCCAATTCAGACCCAGTACTTC.

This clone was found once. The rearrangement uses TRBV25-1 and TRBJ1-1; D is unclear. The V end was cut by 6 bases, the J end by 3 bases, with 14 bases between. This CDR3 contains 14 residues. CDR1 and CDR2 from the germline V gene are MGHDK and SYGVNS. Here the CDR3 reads CASRERDPHTEAFF. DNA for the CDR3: TGTGCCAGCAGGGAACGGGATCCCCACACTGAAGCTTTCTTT.

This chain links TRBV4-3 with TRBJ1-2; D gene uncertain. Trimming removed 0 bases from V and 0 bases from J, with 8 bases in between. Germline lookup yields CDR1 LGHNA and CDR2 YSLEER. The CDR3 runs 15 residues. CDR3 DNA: TGCGCCAGCAGCCAAGATGGCGGTACTAACTATGGCTACACCTTC. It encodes CASSQDGGTNYGYTF.

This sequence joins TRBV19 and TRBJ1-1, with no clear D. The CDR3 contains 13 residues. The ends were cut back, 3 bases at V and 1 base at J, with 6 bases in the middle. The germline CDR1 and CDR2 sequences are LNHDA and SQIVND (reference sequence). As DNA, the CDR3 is TGTGCCAGTAGTATGTCCCAGAACACTGAAGCTTTCTTT. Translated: CASSMSQNTEAFF. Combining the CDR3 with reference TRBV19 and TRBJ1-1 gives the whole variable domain DGGITQSPKYLFRKEGQNVTLSCEQNLNHDAMYWYRQDPGQGLRLIYYSQIVNDFQKGDIAEGYSVSREKKESFPLTVTSAQKNPTAFYLCASSMSQNTEAFFGQGTRLTVV.

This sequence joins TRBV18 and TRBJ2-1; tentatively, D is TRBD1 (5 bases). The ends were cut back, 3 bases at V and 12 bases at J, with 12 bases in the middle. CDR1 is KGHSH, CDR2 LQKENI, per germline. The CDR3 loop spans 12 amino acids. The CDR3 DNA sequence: TGTGCCAGCTCACCCTTAGGGGATGGGCAGTTCTTC. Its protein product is CASSPLGDGQFF.

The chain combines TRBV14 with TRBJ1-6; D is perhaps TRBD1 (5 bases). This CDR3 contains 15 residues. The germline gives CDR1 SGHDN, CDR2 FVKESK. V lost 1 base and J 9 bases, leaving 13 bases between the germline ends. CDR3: CASSQVTGDRSPLHF. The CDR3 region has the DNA TGTGCCAGCAGCCAAGTAACAGGCGATCGTTCACCCCTCCACTTT.

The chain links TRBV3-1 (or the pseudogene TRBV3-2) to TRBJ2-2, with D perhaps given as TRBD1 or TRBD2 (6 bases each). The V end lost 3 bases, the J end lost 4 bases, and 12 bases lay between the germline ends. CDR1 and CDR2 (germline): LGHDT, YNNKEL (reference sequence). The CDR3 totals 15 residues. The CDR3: CASSQARGPTGELFF. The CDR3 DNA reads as TGTGCCAGCAGCCAGGCCCGGGGGCCCACCGGGGAGCTGTTTTTT.

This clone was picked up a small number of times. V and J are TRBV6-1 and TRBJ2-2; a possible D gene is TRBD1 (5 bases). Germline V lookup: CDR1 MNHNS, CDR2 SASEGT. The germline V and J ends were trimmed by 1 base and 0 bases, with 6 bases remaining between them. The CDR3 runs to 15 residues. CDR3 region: CASSEGTPNTGELFF. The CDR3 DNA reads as TGTGCCAGCAGTGAAGGGACACCGAACACCGGGGAGCTGTTTTTT.

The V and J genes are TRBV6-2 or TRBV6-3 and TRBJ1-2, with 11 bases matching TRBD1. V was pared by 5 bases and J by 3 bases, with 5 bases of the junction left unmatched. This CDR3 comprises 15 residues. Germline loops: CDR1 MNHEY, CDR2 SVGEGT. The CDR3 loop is CASSTRDRGYYGYTF. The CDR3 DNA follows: TGTGCCAGCAGTACCCGGGACAGGGGGTACTATGGCTACACCTTC.

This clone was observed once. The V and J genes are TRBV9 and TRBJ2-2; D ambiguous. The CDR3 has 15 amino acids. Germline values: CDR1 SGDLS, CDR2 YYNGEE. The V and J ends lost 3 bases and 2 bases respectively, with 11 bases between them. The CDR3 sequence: CASSDYPGNTGELFF. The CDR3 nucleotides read TGTGCCAGCAGCGACTACCCCGGCAACACCGGGGAGCTGTTTTTT.

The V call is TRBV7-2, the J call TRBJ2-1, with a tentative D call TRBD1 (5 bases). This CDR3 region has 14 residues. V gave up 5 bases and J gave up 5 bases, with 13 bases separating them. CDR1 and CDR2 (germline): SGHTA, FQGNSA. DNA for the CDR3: TGTGCCAGCAGCCCCGGTACAGGAGACAATGAGCAGTTCTTC. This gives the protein CASSPGTGDNEQFF.

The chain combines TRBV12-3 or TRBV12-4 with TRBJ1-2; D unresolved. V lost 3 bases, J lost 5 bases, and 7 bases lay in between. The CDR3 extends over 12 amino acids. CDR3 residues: CASSFARYGYTF. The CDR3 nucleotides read TGTGCCAGCAGTTTTGCCAGATATGGCTACACCTTC.

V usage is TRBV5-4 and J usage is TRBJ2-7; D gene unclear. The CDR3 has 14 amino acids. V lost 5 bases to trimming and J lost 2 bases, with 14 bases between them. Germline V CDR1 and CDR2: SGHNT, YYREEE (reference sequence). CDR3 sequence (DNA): TGTGCCAGCAGTTTGCAGATGGCCCCCTACGAGCAGTACTTC. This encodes CASSLQMAPYEQYF. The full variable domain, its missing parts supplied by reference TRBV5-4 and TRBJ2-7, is ETGVTQSPTHLIKTRGQQVTLRCSSQSGHNTVSWYQQALGQGPQFIFQYYREEENGRGNFPPRFSGLQFPNYSSELNVNALELDDSALYLCASSLQMAPYEQYFGPGTRLTVT.

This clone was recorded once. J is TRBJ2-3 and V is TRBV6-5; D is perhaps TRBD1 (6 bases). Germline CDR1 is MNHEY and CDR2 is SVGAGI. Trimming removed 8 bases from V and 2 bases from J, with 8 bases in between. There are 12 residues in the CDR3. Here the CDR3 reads CASAGDTDTQYF. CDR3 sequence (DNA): TGTGCCAGCGCAGGGGACACAGATACGCAGTATTTT.